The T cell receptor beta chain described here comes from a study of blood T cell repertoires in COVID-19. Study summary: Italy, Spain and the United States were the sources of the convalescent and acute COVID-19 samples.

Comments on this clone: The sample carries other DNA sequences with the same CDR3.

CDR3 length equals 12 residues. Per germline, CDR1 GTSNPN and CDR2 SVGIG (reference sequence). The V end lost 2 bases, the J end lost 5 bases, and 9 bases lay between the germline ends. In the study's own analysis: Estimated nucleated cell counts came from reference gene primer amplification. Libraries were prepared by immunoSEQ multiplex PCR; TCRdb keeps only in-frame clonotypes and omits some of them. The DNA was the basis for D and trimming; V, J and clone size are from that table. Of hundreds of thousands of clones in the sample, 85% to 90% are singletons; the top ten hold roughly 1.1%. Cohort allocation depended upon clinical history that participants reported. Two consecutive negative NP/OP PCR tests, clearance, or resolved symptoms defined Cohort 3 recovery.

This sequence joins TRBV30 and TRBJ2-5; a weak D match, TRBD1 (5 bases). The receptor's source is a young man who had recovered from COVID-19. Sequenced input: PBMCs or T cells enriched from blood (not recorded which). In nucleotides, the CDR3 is TGTGCCTGGAGTTCATCAGGGGAGACCCAGTACTTC. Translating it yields CAWSSSGETQYF.